The T cell receptor (beta chain) under discussion was sequenced for a study of shared clonotypes between healthy human individuals. The overall study: Two women and a few men aged 18 to 49 served as donors.

Regarding this clone: A read error is possible here, since a much larger clone lies one base away.

This CDR3 region has 15 residues. The germline CDR1 and CDR2 sequences are SEHNR and FQNEAQ (reference sequence). With V trimmed by 8 bases and J by 3 bases, 9 bases remained unmatched. Method: immunoSEQ multiplex PCR; TCRdb's copy keeps in-frame clones and lacks some. The sample lists 400,000 to 500,000 clones; 76% were seen once. V and J are TRBV7-9 and TRBJ1-3, with 8 bases identical to TRBD1. The sequence was obtained from a woman between 40 and 55 years old in good health. Some clones in this sample may be carry-over from other donors' samples. Sequences were obtained from PBMCs. CDR3: CASGSTDRGGNTIYF. In DNA, the CDR3 is TGTGCCAGCGGCTCGACTGACAGGGGTGGAAACACCATATATTTT. The full variable domain, its missing parts supplied by reference TRBV7-9 and TRBJ1-3, is DTGVSQNPRHKITKRGQNVTFRCDPISEHNRLYWYRQTLGQGPEFLTYFQNEAQLEKSRLLSDRFSAERPKGSFSTLEIQRTEQGDSAMYLCASGSTDRGGNTIYFGEGSWLTVV.